This TCR beta chain was captured by sequencing in a study of blood T cell repertoires in COVID-19. The wider study: The samples span acute and convalescent COVID-19 from the United States, Italy and Spain.

Cohort assignment relied on participant-reported clinical history. Cohort 3 recovered donors had two negative PCRs, clearance, or symptom resolution. This clone was found once. TCRdb keeps only in-frame clones here, not all; method: immunoSEQ multiplex PCR. Among 250,000 to 350,000 clones listed, 70% to 90% were seen once. The germline V gene encodes CDR1 SGHTA and CDR2 FQGNSA. The V gene end was trimmed by 4 bases and the J gene end by 4 bases; junction bases not matched to a gene: 11. CDR3 size: 16 residues. The origin of this receptor is a woman aged 30 to 39 who had recovered from COVID-19. The chain joins TRBV7-2 to TRBJ1-2, with 8 bases fitting TRBD1. Sequencing used PBMCs or T cells enriched from blood (not recorded which). CDR3 in amino acids: CASSSGSGTGVYGYTF. CDR3 DNA: TGTGCCAGCAGCTCGGGATCGGGGACAGGTGTCTATGGCTACACCTTC.